What follows are 21 T cell receptor beta chains derived from one specimen sequenced in a study of T-cell reconstitution after alpha-beta-depleted transplantation in children. For TCRbeta, the library was prepared with unique molecular identifiers. TCRdb recomputed calls from the PCR reads with MiXCR, one row per CDR3 protein. The data show about 260,000 distinct CDR3 sequences, around 7.5% seen once. The sequenced sample was PBMCs, mostly from graft donor cells, obtained 180 days after TCRalphabeta/CD19-depleted stem cell transplant. The origin of the receptors is a male patient younger than 18 who had a stem cell transplant for acute lymphoblastic leukemia, so the T cells may come from the graft donor.

This clonotype has at least ten counts. This sequence joins TRBV7-2 and TRBJ2-2, with no clear D. The CDR3 covers 14 residues. V was trimmed by 4 bases and J by 1 base, leaving 7 bases between them. Germline values: CDR1 SGHTA, CDR2 FQGNSA. The CDR3 nucleotides are TGTGCCAGCAGCTCCTTGGAGAACACCGGGGAGCTGTTTTTT. Its translation is CASSSLENTGELFF.

In this sample, this clonotype turned up many times. J is TRBJ1-4 and V is TRBV3-1; 7 bases are a match to TRBD1. CDR3 length equals 19 residues. Germline trimming cut 1 base from V and 3 bases from J; bases unmatched to any gene: 14. Germline CDR1 LGHDT, CDR2 YNNKEL (reference sequence). Here the CDR3 DNA reads TGTGCCAGCAGCCAAGGATTTCGGGACAGCCAGGTTTCTAATGAAAAACTGTTTTTT. Its translation is CASSQGFRDSQVSNEKLFF. Filled out from reference TRBV3-1 and TRBJ1-4, the complete variable domain reads DTAVSQTPKYLVTQMGNDKSIKCEQNLGHDTMYWYKQDSKKFLKIMFSYNNKELIINETVPNRFSPKSPDKAHLNLHINSLELGDSAVYFCASSQGFRDSQVSNEKLFFGSGTQLSVL.

The chain joins TRBV27 to TRBJ2-2; D not certain. The CDR3 has 14 amino acids. With 1 base removed from V and 0 bases from J, the gap between germline ends came to 3 bases. In germline, CDR1 is MNHEY, CDR2 SMNVEV (reference sequence). DNA for the CDR3: TGTGCCAGCAGTTTATTTCCGAACACCGGGGAGCTGTTTTTT. This encodes CASSLFPNTGELFF.

This clonotype was observed many times. This chain connects TRBV2 to TRBJ1-2; 11 bases match TRBD1. Germline V gene sequence: CDR1 SNHLY, CDR2 FYNNEI. CDR3 length: 15 residues. The V and J ends lost 5 bases and 6 bases, in that order; junction bases with no gene match: 8. For the CDR3, the DNA is TGTGCCAGCAGTCGACCGGGACAGGGGGTGGATGGCTACACCTTC. The encoded protein is CASSRPGQGVDGYTF.

The chain recombines TRBV21-1 with TRBJ2-1; the table's D call of TRBD2 was not tested on the DNA. TRBV21-1 corresponds to a pseudogene. The CDR3 spans 19 residues. This CDR3 reads CASSMPRGTSGRPYNEQFF. The CDR3 DNA is TGTGCCAGCAGCATGCCCCGCGGGACTAGCGGGAGGCCCTACAATGAGCAGTTCTTC.

This clonotype was seen repeatedly, ten times or more. This chain links TRBV19 with TRBJ1-6; D perhaps matches TRBD1 (5 bases). Trimming took 6 bases from V and 9 from J, leaving 15 bases between them. Germline lookup yields CDR1 LNHDA and CDR2 SQIVND (reference sequence). This CDR3 comprises 14 residues. The CDR3 region is CASSPGPTPSPLHF. The CDR3 bases are TGTGCCAGTAGCCCGGGACCTACCCCTTCACCCCTCCACTTT. Using reference TRBV19 and TRBJ1-6 for the parts outside the CDR3, the full variable domain is DGGITQSPKYLFRKEGQNVTLSCEQNLNHDAMYWYRQDPGQGLRLIYYSQIVNDFQKGDIAEGYSVSREKKESFPLTVTSAQKNPTAFYLCASSPGPTPSPLHFGNGTRLTVT.

This clonotype was recorded at least ten times. The chain combines TRBV12-3 or TRBV12-4 with TRBJ1-1, with TRBD1 as a possible D gene (6 bases). V dropped 3 bases and J dropped 1 base, with 9 bases sitting between them. The CDR3 runs 14 residues. The CDR3: CASSFLTGNTEAFF. The CDR3 nucleotides read TGTGCCAGCAGTTTCTTGACAGGGAACACTGAAGCTTTCTTT.

V is TRBV7-2 and J is TRBJ1-5; possible D gene TRBD1, 5 bases. The CDR3 spans 16 residues. The germline V and J ends were trimmed by 1 base and 6 bases, with 16 bases remaining between them. CDR1 SGHTA and CDR2 FQGNSA come from the germline V gene. CDR3 bases: TGTGCCAGCAGCTTAGGGAGACAGCATGGGGGTCAGCCCCAGCATTTT. This gives the protein CASSLGRQHGGQPQHF.

This clonotype has only a few counts. V usage is TRBV5-5 and J usage is TRBJ2-2, with a tentative D call TRBD1 (5 bases). Per the germline V gene, CDR1 is SGHKS and CDR2 is YYEKEE (reference sequence). CDR3 length: 14 residues. The V gene lost 4 bases and the J gene lost 6 bases, with 13 bases spanning the gap. As DNA, the CDR3 is TGTGCCAGCAGCCCAGGGCCCCCGTCCGGGGAGCTGTTTTTT. It yields the protein CASSPGPPSGELFF.

The genes are TRBV15 and TRBJ2-1; 12 bases are a match to TRBD2. The CDR3 is made up of 16 amino acids. Germline V gene sequence: CDR1 LNHNV, CDR2 YYDKDF (reference sequence). The V segment lost 0 bases and the J segment 8 bases; nucleotides outside the gene matches: 5. CDR3 in amino acids: CATSREGLAGGHEQFF. The DNA for the CDR3 is TGTGCCACCAGCAGAGAGGGGCTAGCGGGAGGGCATGAGCAGTTCTTC.

This clonotype was found many times. This chain joins TRBV5-1 and TRBJ2-3; TRBD2 agrees at 9 bases. Per the germline V gene, CDR1 is SGHRS and CDR2 is YFSETQ. With 0 bases clipped from V and 2 bases from J, the junction kept 4 bases outside the gene matches. This CDR3 is built from 16 residues. The CDR3 protein is CASSLVAGGLTDTQYF. The CDR3 nucleotides read TGCGCCAGCAGCTTGGTCGCGGGGGGGCTCACAGATACGCAGTATTTT.

The CDR3 DNA reads TGTGCCATCGAGGACAGGGAGGACTACAATGAGCAGTTCTTC. It specifies CAIEDREDYNEQFF. This chain connects TRBV10-3 to TRBJ2-1, with TRBD1 matching 8 bases. V lost 8 bases, J lost 3 bases, and 6 bases stayed unmatched. This CDR3 has 14 amino acids. The germline V gene has CDR1 ENHRY and CDR2 SYGVKD.

This clonotype showed up many times. This chain uses TRBV6-2 or TRBV6-3 with TRBJ2-7; 9 bases line up with TRBD1. The CDR3 is made up of 16 amino acids. Germline CDR1 reads MNHEY; CDR2 reads SVGEGT. The ends lost 2 bases at V and 2 bases at J; junction bases unmatched: 7. DNA of the CDR3: TGTGCCAGCAGTTACCTCCTCCGGGACAGGGCCTACGAGCAGTACTTC. Translated, it gives CASSYLLRDRAYEQYF.

Many counts were recorded for this clonotype. The J gene is TRBJ1-1, the V gene TRBV19; D is perhaps TRBD1 (6 bases). The CDR3 runs to 13 residues. V dropped 7 bases and J dropped 4 bases, with 13 bases sitting between them. Per germline, CDR1 LNHDA and CDR2 SQIVND (reference sequence). In nucleotides, the CDR3 is TGTGCCAGTAAATATACAGGGCTCACTGAAGCTTTCTTT. This encodes CASKYTGLTEAFF. Looking up the rest from reference TRBV19 and TRBJ1-1 gives the full variable domain: DGGITQSPKYLFRKEGQNVTLSCEQNLNHDAMYWYRQDPGQGLRLIYYSQIVNDFQKGDIAEGYSVSREKKESFPLTVTSAQKNPTAFYLCASKYTGLTEAFFGQGTRLTVV.

This clonotype was observed at least ten times. The chain joins TRBV11-2 to TRBJ1-4; D is undetermined. V shed 2 bases and J shed 0 bases, with 16 bases lying between them. Germline lookup yields CDR1 SGHAT and CDR2 FQNNGV. CDR3 size: 18 residues. In nucleotides, the CDR3 is TGTGCCAGCAGCTTAAGGCTTCCCAGCTATGCAACTAATGAAAAACTGTTTTTT. It yields the protein CASSLRLPSYATNEKLFF.

This clonotype came up many times. This sequence joins TRBV5-6 and TRBJ2-3, with a tentative D call TRBD1 (5 bases). V lost 3 bases and J 9 bases, leaving 26 bases between the germline ends. Germline loops: CDR1 SGHDT, CDR2 YYEEEE. The CDR3 totals 17 residues. This CDR3 reads CASSSLSGVGAVGTQYF. CDR3 nucleotides: TGTGCCAGCAGCTCCCTGAGTGGGGTAGGGGCGGTTGGGACGCAGTATTTT.

This clonotype was seen repeatedly, ten times or more. The chain carries TRBV28 and TRBJ2-5; 7 bases match TRBD2. Germline V gene data show CDR1 as MDHEN and CDR2 as SYDVKM. After removal of 3 bases from V and 4 bases from J, the junction contained 14 bases not matched to a gene. CDR3 length: 17 amino acids. This CDR3 is CASSFSGGRSLGETQYF. The CDR3 DNA is TGTGCCAGCAGTTTTTCCGGCGGGAGATCATTGGGAGAGACCCAGTACTTC.

This clonotype was seen ten or more times. V is TRBV7-9 and J is TRBJ1-2, with 7 bases identical to TRBD1. Trimming at V came to 5 bases and at J to 8 bases, leaving 17 bases not matched to a gene. Germline CDR1 is SEHNR and CDR2 is FQNEAQ (reference sequence). The CDR3 length is 16 residues. Here the CDR3 DNA reads TGTGCCAGCAGCCTCTCGGGGACAGATCTGCTTCGAGGCTACACCTTC. It is translated as CASSLSGTDLLRGYTF.

This clonotype has at least ten counts. The J gene is TRBJ2-7, the V gene TRBV12-5; TRBD1 agrees at 9 bases. Germline V gene sequence: CDR1 LGHNT, CDR2 FRNRAP. The CDR3 sequence is 14 residues long. With 7 bases clipped from V and 0 bases from J, the junction kept 4 bases outside the gene matches. In DNA form, the CDR3 reads TGTGCTAGTGTCCTGGACAGGGGCTCCTACGAGCAGTACTTC. It translates to CASVLDRGSYEQYF.

This clonotype was seen many times. The chain couples TRBV2 to TRBJ2-1, with TRBD2 as a possible D gene (5 bases). From germline, CDR1 is SNHLY and CDR2 FYNNEI. The CDR3 consists of 12 residues. Trimming pared 6 bases from V and 7 bases from J, leaving 10 bases between. CDR3 residues: CASRVGINEQFF. As DNA, the CDR3 is TGTGCCAGCAGGGTCGGGATAAATGAGCAGTTCTTC.

The sample holds many counts of this clonotype. The CDR3 DNA is TGTGCCAGCAGCTTACCCGGACAGGGGAACTACGAGCAGTACTTC. It encodes CASSLPGQGNYEQYF. This rearrangement joins TRBV7-9 to TRBJ2-7; TRBD1 matches 9 bases. The length of the CDR3 is 15 residues. Losses at the gene ends were 2 bases for V and 3 bases for J; bases not matched to a gene: 5. From germline, CDR1 is SEHNR and CDR2 FQNEAQ (reference sequence). Looking up the rest from reference TRBV7-9 and TRBJ2-7 gives the full variable domain: DTGVSQNPRHKITKRGQNVTFRCDPISEHNRLYWYRQTLGQGPEFLTYFQNEAQLEKSRLLSDRFSAERPKGSFSTLEIQRTEQGDSAMYLCASSLPGQGNYEQYFGPGTRLTVT.